These 29 T cell receptor beta chains were all obtained from the same sample, sequenced in a study of response to subunit inactivated influenza vaccine (dated by TCRdb to the late 2010s). The library was produced with RT-PCR. Sequencing instrument: Illumina HiSeq 2500. TCRdb itself trimmed the public reads at Q25 with fastp, ran MiXCR and retained productive beta chains. When rows share a CDR3 protein, they turn into one entry using the most common DNA and genes. The sample table lists a few hundred thousand distinct CDR3 sequences, 11% of them with a count of one. The ten most abundant clones make up roughly 12% of the sample. The time point label on this specimen signifies: 40 to 45 days after influenza vaccine administration. The sequencing here drew on PBMCs from blood, taken roughly 48 days after vaccination. These receptor sequences come from a man over 45 who received an inactivated influenza vaccine. Donor details come from another sample of the same person, matched by shared clones.

The CDR3 loop reads CASSYGLAGVTKNIQYF. DNA for the CDR3: TGTGCCAGCAGTTACGGGCTAGCGGGAGTCACCAAAAACATTCAGTACTTC. This chain connects TRBV6-2 or TRBV6-3 to TRBJ2-4; 10 positions agree with TRBD2. The ends lost 2 bases at V and 2 bases at J; junction bases unmatched: 6. The germline V gene encodes CDR1 MNHEY and CDR2 SVGEGT. This CDR3 spans 17 amino acids.

This chain links TRBV20-1 with TRBJ2-3; 8 bases fit TRBD1. Germline V gene lookup returns CDR1 DFQATT and CDR2 SNEGSKA (reference sequence). Trimming at V came to 1 base and at J to 6 bases, leaving 15 bases not matched to a gene. The CDR3 is made up of 17 amino acids. CDR3 bases: TGCAGTGCTAGAGCCCCCCTAGGGACAGGTGGAGGGGATACGCAGTATTTT. This gives the protein CSARAPLGTGGGDTQYF.

The chain is built from TRBV20-1 and TRBJ1-5; no reliable D call. Germline V CDR1 and CDR2: DFQATT, SNEGSKA (reference sequence). V lost 1 base and J 4 bases, leaving 20 bases between the germline ends. The CDR3 totals 17 residues. CDR3 sequence: CSARVPDPEARNQPQHF. The CDR3 DNA is TGCAGTGCTAGAGTACCAGATCCGGAAGCGAGGAATCAGCCCCAGCATTTT.

The rearrangement uses TRBV28 and TRBJ2-7; TRBD1 is a possible D gene (5 bases). Germline assignment: CDR1 MDHEN and CDR2 SYDVKM. The CDR3 runs to 15 residues. The V end was cut by 1 base, the J end by 7 bases, with 17 bases between. This CDR3 reads CASSLSPTGLLEQYF. The CDR3, as DNA: TGTGCCAGCAGTTTATCCCCTACAGGTTTACTGGAGCAGTACTTC.

This clonotype has only a few counts. DNA for the CDR3: TGCGCCAGCAGCCCTATCACTGGGACAGGGGACCATAGCAATCAGCCCCAGCATTTT. Amino acid sequence: CASSPITGTGDHSNQPQHF. This chain links TRBV4-1 with TRBJ1-5; 10 positions match TRBD1. Trimming at V came to 4 bases and at J to 0 bases, leaving 12 bases not matched to a gene. Germline V gene lookup returns CDR1 MGHRA and CDR2 YSYEKL. The CDR3 runs to 19 residues.

This clonotype showed up many times. The J gene is TRBJ1-1, the V gene TRBV5-1; possible D gene TRBD1, 6 bases. The V end lost 4 bases, the J end lost 0 bases, and 13 bases lay between the germline ends. Germline loops: CDR1 SGHRS, CDR2 YFSETQ. The CDR3 is 15 residues long. The DNA for the CDR3 is TGCGCCAGCAGCGCCGAGACAGGAATGAACACTGAAGCTTTCTTT. As protein: CASSAETGMNTEAFF.

This clonotype has more than one count but fewer than ten. The J gene is TRBJ2-1, the V gene TRBV20-1, with 8 positions matching TRBD1. CDR1 DFQATT and CDR2 SNEGSKA come from the germline V gene (reference sequence). The CDR3 consists of 15 residues. The junction had 6 bases not matched to a gene; V was cut back by 5 bases and J by 0 bases. The CDR3, as DNA: TGCAGTGCTCCGGGACAGGTATTCTCCTACAATGAGCAGTTCTTC. It codes for CSAPGQVFSYNEQFF.

This clonotype has a count of ten or more. The V gene is TRBV12-3 or TRBV12-4, the J gene TRBJ2-5; D tentatively fits TRBD1 or TRBD2 (6 bases each). Trimming stripped 4 bases from V and 2 bases from J, with 14 bases between. This CDR3 region has 15 residues. Here the CDR3 DNA reads TGTGCCAGCAGTTCCATGGAAGGGGGGCAAGAGACCCAGTACTTC. Translation gives CASSSMEGGQETQYF.

The sample holds a few counts of this clonotype. The rearrangement joins TRBV20-1 to TRBJ2-1; TRBD1 might be the D (5 bases). The CDR3 has 16 residues. Per germline, CDR1 DFQATT and CDR2 SNEGSKA (reference sequence). V was cut by 0 bases and J by 9 bases, with 21 bases left in between. In DNA, the CDR3 is TGCAGTGCTAGAGATTTGGCAGGGAACACCCGCCCTGAGCAGTTCTTC. Amino acids: CSARDLAGNTRPEQFF.

In its sample, this clonotype was seen a few times. The chain combines TRBV10-3 with TRBJ2-3; D call uncertain. This CDR3 contains 14 residues. Germline V gene lookup returns CDR1 ENHRY and CDR2 SYGVKD. V shed 6 bases and J shed 1 base, with 11 bases lying between them. CDR3 sequence: CAIRERDGTDTQYF. CDR3 bases: TGTGCCATCAGAGAGAGAGATGGCACAGATACGCAGTATTTT.

This chain's CDR3 is CAWELGEETQYF. CDR3 nucleotides: TGTGCCTGGGAGCTTGGGGAGGAGACCCAGTACTTC. The chain employs TRBV30 and TRBJ2-5, with a tentative D call TRBD2 (5 bases). V lost 5 bases and J lost 5, with 12 bases in between. Germline CDR1 is GTSNPN and CDR2 is SVGIG (reference sequence). The CDR3 extends over 12 amino acids.

This clonotype has at least ten counts. J is TRBJ1-5 and V is TRBV6-6, with D possibly TRBD1 on 6 matching bases. The CDR3 length is 13 residues. The germline CDR1 and CDR2 sequences are MNHNY and SVGAGI (reference sequence). V was trimmed by 8 bases and J by 3 bases, leaving 11 bases between them. The CDR3 DNA reads TGTGCCAGCCCCGGGGGACACAATCAGCCCCAGCATTTT. Translating gives CASPGGHNQPQHF.

This clonotype was detected a few times. The genes are TRBV7-9 and TRBJ2-1, with D maybe TRBD1 (6 bases). Trimming pared 3 bases from V and 5 bases from J, leaving 14 bases between. This CDR3 has 15 residues. Looked up from germline, CDR1 is SEHNR and CDR2 is FQNEAQ (reference sequence). As DNA, the CDR3 is TGTGCCAGCAGCTTTACAGGGAACAGGAACAATGAGCAGTTCTTC. This translates into CASSFTGNRNNEQFF.

This clonotype appeared many times. This chain connects TRBV29-1 to TRBJ2-7; 7 bases agree with TRBD2. Germline-derived CDR1 and CDR2 are SQVTM and ANQGSEA. J lost 4 bases, V lost 4 bases, and 10 bases had no gene match. The CDR3 runs 14 residues. The CDR3 here is CSVVLAESGYEQYF. DNA for the CDR3: TGCAGCGTTGTCCTAGCGGAAAGTGGTTACGAGCAGTACTTC.

This clonotype was picked up one time. At one end, the junction sequence differs from germline, possibly due to a read error. The chain is built from TRBV15 and TRBJ2-5; weak D call: TRBD1 (6 bases). CDR1 and CDR2 (germline): LNHNV, YYDKDF (reference sequence). CDR3 length: 17 amino acids. CDR3 sequence: CATSRNPGQPGFETQHF. CDR3 bases: TGTGCCACCAGCAGGAACCCGGGACAACCTGGTTTCGAGACCCAGCACTTC. Complete variable domain (other parts from reference TRBV15 and TRBJ2-5): DAMVIQNPRYQVTQFGKPVTLSCSQTLNHNVMYWYQQKSSQAPKLLFHYYDKDFNNEADTPDNFQSRRPNTSFCFLDIRSPGLGDTAMYLCATSRNPGQPGFETQHFGPGTRLLVL.

There are many counts of this clonotype. The chain couples TRBV20-1 to TRBJ2-3; D is ambiguous. The germline gives CDR1 DFQATT, CDR2 SNEGSKA (reference sequence). V was clipped by 6 bases and J by 1 base, with 11 bases between them. CDR3 size: 13 residues. CDR3: CSARPSGTDTQYF. DNA for the CDR3: TGCAGTGCCCGACCCTCAGGCACAGATACGCAGTATTTT.

This clonotype has a count of ten or more. A read error is likely, as this CDR3 ends without the conserved phenylalanine or tryptophan. The DNA is omitted, as the CDR3 cannot be located on it reliably, and the CDR3 follows TCRdb's listing. The chain has TRBV29-1 and TRBJ2-3. Germline values: CDR1 SQVTM, CDR2 ANQGSEA. Termini included, the CDR3 measures 10 amino acids. This CDR3 reads CSVEDGRQDL.

This sequence joins TRBV18 and TRBJ2-3; no clear D gene. Germline lookup yields CDR1 KGHSH and CDR2 LQKENI. Deletions cut 4 bases from V and 5 bases from J, with 19 bases between. The CDR3 has 16 amino acids. The CDR3 sequence is CASSQNGPGLGDTQYF. The CDR3 region has the DNA TGTGCCAGCTCACAGAACGGCCCCGGGCTCGGAGATACGCAGTATTTT.

This clonotype was seen at least ten times. This chain connects TRBV7-9 to TRBJ2-5, with D tentatively TRBD1 or TRBD2 (5 bases each). With 5 bases removed from V and 5 bases from J, the gap between germline ends came to 15 bases. Germline V gene lookup returns CDR1 SEHNR and CDR2 FQNEAQ (reference sequence). The CDR3 is made up of 14 amino acids. The DNA for the CDR3 is TGTGCCAGCAGCCCGTTGCAGGGCGGGGAGACCCAGTACTTC. It is translated as CASSPLQGGETQYF.

This clonotype occurred a few times. The genes are TRBV7-8 and TRBJ2-5, with D perhaps TRBD2 (5 bases). The V gene lost 1 base and the J gene lost 5 bases, with 8 bases spanning the gap. Per the germline V gene, CDR1 is SGHVS and CDR2 is FQNEAQ. CDR3 length: 13 residues. The CDR3 sequence is CASSLVTGETQYF. CDR3 sequence (DNA): TGTGCCAGCAGCTTAGTCACGGGGGAGACCCAGTACTTC.

Comments on this clonotype: An end of the junction differs from the germline gene, which may be a read error. The rearrangement uses TRBV27 and TRBJ1-1; maybe TRBD1 (6 bases). CDR1 and CDR2 from the germline V gene are MNHEY and SMNVEV (reference sequence). The CDR3 has 16 residues. CDR3 region: CASSLSRTALNTEASF. The CDR3 DNA reads as TGTGCCAGCAGTTTATCCCGGACAGCTTTGAACACTGAAGCTTCCTTT.

This clonotype has more than one count but fewer than ten. The chain is built from TRBV7-9 and TRBJ2-3; 10 positions agree with TRBD2. V dropped 4 bases and J dropped 0; count of bases not matched to a gene: 7. The CDR3 contains 17 residues. The V gene's germline CDR1 is SEHNR and CDR2 FQNEAQ (reference sequence). The CDR3 sequence: CASSSPLAGESTDTQYF. The DNA of the CDR3 is TGTGCCAGCAGCTCGCCCCTAGCGGGGGAAAGCACAGATACGCAGTATTTT.

The J gene is TRBJ1-6, the V gene TRBV25-1; TRBD1 might be the D (6 bases). V was shortened by 4 bases and J by 4 bases, with 17 bases between the two germline ends. CDR3 length: 17 residues. CDR1 and CDR2 from the germline V gene are MGHDK and SYGVNS. The CDR3 sequence is CASSARTVSRYNSPLHF. Written as DNA, the CDR3 is TGTGCCAGCAGTGCAAGGACAGTGAGTCGTTATAATTCACCCCTCCACTTT.

The genes are TRBV9 and TRBJ2-1; D remains unclear. In germline, CDR1 is SGDLS, CDR2 YYNGEE. This CDR3 comprises 14 residues. Trimming shortened V by 4 bases and J by 5 bases, and 13 bases separated the two germline ends. This CDR3 is CASSPRSPHNEQFF. Here the CDR3 DNA reads TGTGCCAGCAGCCCCCGTAGCCCACACAATGAGCAGTTCTTC.

Only a few counts were recorded for this clonotype. CDR3 nucleotides: TGCAGTGCTACCAGCGGGAGTATAGATACGCAGTATTTT. It codes for CSATSGSIDTQYF. The rearrangement uses TRBV20-1 and TRBJ2-3, with 8 bases fitting TRBD2. Germline-derived CDR1 and CDR2 are DFQATT and SNEGSKA (reference sequence). Trimming at V came to 4 bases and at J to 5 bases, leaving 5 bases not matched to a gene. The CDR3 is 13 residues long.

This clonotype turned up a few times. The chain joins TRBV5-5 to TRBJ2-3; D ambiguous. The CDR3 is 16 amino acids. V was shortened by 4 bases and J by 6 bases, with 21 bases between the two germline ends. From germline, CDR1 is SGHKS and CDR2 YYEKEE (reference sequence). CDR3 amino acids: CASSPQRGWGTDTQYF. As DNA, the CDR3 is TGTGCCAGCAGCCCACAAAGAGGTTGGGGAACGGATACGCAGTATTTT.

The chain uses TRBV29-1 and TRBJ1-1, with 7 nucleotides matching TRBD1. The CDR3 totals 13 residues. The germline CDR1 and CDR2 sequences are SQVTM and ANQGSEA. The ends lost 7 bases at V and 5 bases at J; junction bases unmatched: 10. The CDR3 region is CSGHRGRGTEAFF. CDR3 in DNA: TGCAGCGGACACAGGGGCCGGGGGACTGAAGCTTTCTTT.

This clonotype was observed at least ten times. The chain uses TRBV12-3 or TRBV12-4 and TRBJ1-2; 8 bases map to TRBD1. CDR3 size: 13 residues. The trim removed 7 bases at V and 4 bases at J, leaving 5 bases unmatched. The CDR3 DNA reads as TGTGCCAGCAACCGGGACAGGACCTATGGCTACACCTTC. Its translation: CASNRDRTYGYTF.

In its sample, this clonotype was seen a few times. V usage is TRBV7-8 and J usage is TRBJ2-3; no firm D call. With 2 bases removed from V and 0 bases from J, the gap between germline ends came to 15 bases. The CDR3 has 17 amino acids. In germline, CDR1 is SGHVS, CDR2 FQNEAQ. The CDR3 nucleotides read TGTGCCAGCAGCTTAATGTTAACAGAGGCTAGCACAGATACGCAGTATTTT. Protein product: CASSLMLTEASTDTQYF.